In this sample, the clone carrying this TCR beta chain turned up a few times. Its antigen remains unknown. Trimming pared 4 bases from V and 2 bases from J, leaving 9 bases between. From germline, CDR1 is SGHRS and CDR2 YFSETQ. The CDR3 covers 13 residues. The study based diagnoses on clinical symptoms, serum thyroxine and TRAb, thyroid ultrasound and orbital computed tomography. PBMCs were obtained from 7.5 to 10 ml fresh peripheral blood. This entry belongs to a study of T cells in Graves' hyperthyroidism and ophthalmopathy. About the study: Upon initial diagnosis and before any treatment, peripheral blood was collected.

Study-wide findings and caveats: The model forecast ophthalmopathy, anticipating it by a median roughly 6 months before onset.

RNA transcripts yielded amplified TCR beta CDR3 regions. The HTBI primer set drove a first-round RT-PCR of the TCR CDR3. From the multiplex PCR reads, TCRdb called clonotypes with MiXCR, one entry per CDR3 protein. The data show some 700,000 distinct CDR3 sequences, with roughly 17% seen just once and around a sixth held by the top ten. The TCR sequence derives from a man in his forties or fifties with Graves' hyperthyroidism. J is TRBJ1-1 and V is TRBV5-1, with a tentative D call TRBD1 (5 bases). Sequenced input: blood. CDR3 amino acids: CASSMTDNTEAFF. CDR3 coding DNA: TGCGCCAGCAGCATGACAGATAACACTGAAGCTTTCTTT.